The 15 T cell receptor beta chains given below trace back to one sample, sequenced in a study of T-cell memory formation after mild COVID-19. MiXCR was run by TCRdb on the 5' RACE reads, yielding one entry per CDR3 protein. The sample holds hundreds of thousands of distinct CDR3 sequences, 16% seen once. The sequenced sample was PBMCs or a T cell subset sorted from them (not recorded which). The origin of the receptors is a man aged 18 to 35 who had mild COVID-19 (a few samples of this study predate the infection). Cell type and time point are not known.

J is TRBJ2-7 and V is TRBV7-6, with 10 bases that match TRBD1. This CDR3 is built from 16 residues. Trimming at V came to 5 bases and at J to 3 bases, leaving 10 bases not matched to a gene. Looked up from germline, CDR1 is SGHVS and CDR2 is FNYEAQ. Written as DNA, the CDR3 is TGTGCCAGCAGCCCCGACCCCGGGACAGGGGACTACGAGCAGTACTTC. It is translated as CASSPDPGTGDYEQYF.

This clonotype was seen only a few times. The CDR3 here is CSARDRLGLTDTQYF. CDR3 DNA: TGCAGTGCTAGAGATCGACTAGGGCTCACAGATACGCAGTATTTT. The V call is TRBV20-1, the J call TRBJ2-3, with a possible D match to TRBD2 (6 bases). CDR1 is DFQATT and CDR2 is SNEGSKA in the germline V gene (reference sequence). This CDR3 spans 15 amino acids. Trimming took 0 bases from V and 2 from J, leaving 12 bases between them.

The chain combines TRBV5-1 with TRBJ2-5; 7 nucleotides match TRBD1. J was trimmed by 5 bases and V by 4 bases; bases with no gene match: 5. Germline V CDR1 and CDR2: SGHRS, YFSETQ. The CDR3 spans 13 residues. The DNA for the CDR3 is TGCGCCAGCAGCGAGGGGGCGGAGGAGACCCAGTACTTC. Translating gives CASSEGAEETQYF.

This chain uses TRBV29-1 with TRBJ2-1, with 10 positions matching TRBD1. The CDR3 covers 14 residues. V dropped 6 bases and J dropped 8; count of bases not matched to a gene: 10. Per germline, CDR1 SQVTM and CDR2 ANQGSEA. CDR3 sequence (DNA): TGCAGCGTAAAACCGGGACAGGGGTGGTATGAGCAGTTCTTC. Its translation is CSVKPGQGWYEQFF.

This clonotype was observed a handful of times. V usage is TRBV7-6 and J usage is TRBJ2-7; D gene uncertain. The CDR3 covers 14 residues. Per germline, CDR1 SGHVS and CDR2 FNYEAQ. V lost 5 bases, J lost 1 base, and 12 bases lay in between. The CDR3, as DNA: TGTGCCAGCAGCGTCGACCGACGGTCCTACGAGCAGTACTTC. Its protein is CASSVDRRSYEQYF.

This clonotype was seen a few times. This chain links TRBV5-5 with TRBJ2-7; D may correspond to TRBD1 or TRBD2 (5 bases each). Trimming left V 0 bases short and J 0 bases short, with 16 bases between. CDR1 and CDR2 from the germline V gene are SGHKS and YYEKEE (reference sequence). The CDR3 consists of 17 residues. The CDR3 here is CASSLGWDACSSYEQYF. The CDR3 DNA is TGTGCCAGCAGCTTGGGGTGGGACGCATGTAGCTCCTACGAGCAGTACTTC.

This clonotype turned up a few times. The chain couples TRBV6-4 to TRBJ2-3, with 15 bases identical to TRBD2. V lost 0 bases to trimming and J lost 6 bases; unmatched junction nucleotides: 1. The CDR3 extends over 16 amino acids. Per germline, CDR1 MRHNA and CDR2 SNTAGT. The CDR3 reads CASSDSGTSGGDTQYF. CDR3 nucleotides: TGTGCCAGCAGTGACTCCGGGACTAGCGGGGGGGATACGCAGTATTTT.

This clonotype was detected ten times or more. The rearrangement links TRBV7-8 to TRBJ2-1; TRBD2 might be the D (6 bases). There are 13 residues in the CDR3. Germline V gives CDR1 SGHVS, CDR2 FQNEAQ. Trimming shortened V by 5 bases and J by 4 bases, and 9 bases separated the two germline ends. CDR3 sequence reads: CASSIGRYNEQFF. CDR3 DNA sequence: TGTGCCAGCAGCATTGGGAGGTACAATGAGCAGTTCTTC.

In its sample, this clonotype was seen a few times. This chain links TRBV5-1 with TRBJ1-2; D is unresolved. This CDR3 contains 15 residues. V gave up 6 bases and J gave up 4 bases, with 19 bases separating them. CDR1 SGHRS and CDR2 YFSETQ come from the germline V gene. The CDR3 sequence is CASTQTPGGSYGYTF. For the CDR3, the DNA is TGCGCCAGCACCCAAACCCCAGGAGGGTCCTATGGCTACACCTTC. Combining the CDR3 with reference TRBV5-1 and TRBJ1-2 gives the whole variable domain KAGVTQTPRYLIKTRGQQVTLSCSPISGHRSVSWYQQTPGQGLQFLFEYFSETQRNKGNFPGRFSGRQFSNSRSEMNVSTLELGDSALYLCASTQTPGGSYGYTFGSGTRLTVV.

The chain uses TRBV6-1 and TRBJ2-3; D gene uncertain. CDR3 size: 15 residues. The V end was cut by 2 bases, the J end by 5 bases, with 14 bases between. Germline V lookup: CDR1 MNHNS, CDR2 SASEGT. The CDR3 region is CASSERGREEDTQYF. The CDR3 DNA follows: TGTGCCAGCAGTGAACGAGGTAGGGAAGAAGATACGCAGTATTTT.

This clonotype was counted only a few times. V and J are TRBV4-1 and TRBJ2-7; 8 bases match TRBD2. Trimming at V came to 1 base and at J to 6 bases, leaving 5 bases not matched to a gene. CDR1 is MGHRA, CDR2 YSYEKL, per germline. The CDR3 length is 14 residues. CDR3: CASSQGGRSGEQYV. CDR3 bases: TGCGCCAGCAGCCAAGGCGGGAGGTCTGGCGAGCAGTACGTC.

This clonotype was detected a few times. The chain carries TRBV3-1 and TRBJ2-7; no clear D. The CDR3 loop spans 15 amino acids. The V gene's germline CDR1 is LGHDT and CDR2 YNNKEL (reference sequence). The ends were cut back, 4 bases at V and 6 bases at J, with 19 bases in the middle. As DNA, the CDR3 is TGTGCCAGCAGCCCCAACGTCCCGGGTCGAGGCGAGCAGTACTTC. It yields the protein CASSPNVPGRGEQYF.

This chain uses TRBV5-1 with TRBJ2-7; 11 nucleotides match TRBD1. After removal of 4 bases from V and 2 bases from J, the junction contained 8 bases not matched to a gene. CDR1 is SGHRS, CDR2 YFSETQ, per germline. The CDR3 totals 16 residues. The CDR3 coding sequence is TGCGCCAGCAGCCCGCCGCTGGGACAGGGGGCCTACGAGCAGTACTTC. Translation: CASSPPLGQGAYEQYF.

The CDR3, as DNA: TGTGCCAGCAGCGACCGGGACAGCCTCAATGAGCAGTTCTTC. Its protein product is CASSDRDSLNEQFF. The genes are TRBV11-2 and TRBJ2-1, with 7 positions matching TRBD1. This CDR3 has 14 residues. Germline CDR1 SGHAT, CDR2 FQNNGV. V was clipped by 5 bases and J by 6 bases; unmatched bases: 7. Together with reference TRBV11-2 and TRBJ2-1, the CDR3 gives the full variable domain: EAGVAQSPRYKIIEKRQSVAFWCNPISGHATLYWYQQILGQGPKLLIQFQNNGVVDDSQLPKDRFSAERLKGVDSTLKIQPAKLEDSAVYLCASSDRDSLNEQFFGPGTRLTVL.

The V gene is TRBV6-6, the J gene TRBJ2-1, with a weak D call TRBD1 (5 bases). Germline V gene data show CDR1 as MNHNY and CDR2 as SVGAGI (reference sequence). The CDR3 is 14 amino acids. V lost 7 bases to trimming and J lost 2 bases, with 12 bases between them. DNA for the CDR3: TGTGCCAGCACAGGGCTGGCCCCCTACAATGAGCAGTTCTTC. Amino acid sequence: CASTGLAPYNEQFF.